Below, 3 T cell receptor beta chains from the same sample are listed, as sequenced in a study of cytomegalovirus exposure and HLA in healthy donors. With 60 Vbeta and 13 Jbeta primers, the PCR was carried out. Sequencing was performed with immunoSEQ multiplex PCR; in TCRdb, only in-frame clones are kept and a portion is missing. The sample contains 230,000 or so clones, 92% of which appear only once. The sample taken for sequencing was PBMCs. All receptors derive from a girl aged 2 to 10 in good health and CMV-seronegative.

The chain couples TRBV19 to TRBJ2-7, with 12 bases aligning to TRBD1. Germline CDR1 and CDR2: LNHDA and SQIVND (reference sequence). V was clipped by 6 bases and J by 3 bases; unmatched bases: 9. CDR3 size: 16 residues. The CDR3, as DNA: TGTGCCAGTAGGATCCGGGACAGGGGGCTGGGCTACGAGCAGTACTTC. Translating it yields CASRIRDRGLGYEQYF.

The rearrangement links TRBV6-5 to TRBJ2-7, with TRBD2 matching over 7 bases. Germline loops: CDR1 MNHEY, CDR2 SVGAGI. With 4 bases clipped from V and 4 bases from J, the junction kept 7 bases outside the gene matches. The CDR3 consists of 14 residues. The CDR3 nucleotides read TGTGCCAGCAGTTTTGGGACTACGGGGTACGAGCAGTACTTC. Its protein product is CASSFGTTGYEQYF.

This sequence joins TRBV29-1 and TRBJ2-7, with TRBD2 identical over 12 bases. Trimming cost V 2 bases and J 2 bases; bases outside gene matches: 4. Germline assignment: CDR1 SQVTM and CDR2 ANQGSEA. The CDR3 totals 15 residues. The CDR3 protein is CSVERSSGGAYEQYF. The CDR3 DNA sequence: TGCAGCGTTGAAAGATCTAGCGGGGGGGCCTACGAGCAGTACTTC.